This TCR beta chain was sequenced in a study of CD4 T cells in relation to SARS-CoV-2 and coronaviruses (dated by TCRdb to the early 2020s). For the wider study: Shared crossreactive spike epitopes were mapped to their HLA restriction using patient-derived lymphoblastoid cell lines. The Adaptive Biotechnologies TCR-sequencing kit was used to sequence samples from a few pre-COVID donors and the naive versus memory experiments, whereas other data were Illumina-based. The study assessed, at the TCR clonotype level, memory CD4+ T cell crossreactivity between SARS-CoV-2 and common cold coronavirus spike proteins. A different TCR-beta assay, based on Illumina, was used to sequence expansion assays from other donors in the study. The research as a whole found: Crossreactivity analysis centred on spike protein, so crossreactivity against other viral proteins was not assessed. No donor contributed both pre-pandemic and post-infection samples, which limited tracing the source of pre-existing responses. Naive versus memory sequencing indicated the assay detects memory recall responses rather than primary responses primed during culture. Crossreactive clones showed significantly weaker SARS-CoV-2-driven expansion than monoreactive clones, consistent with antigenic imprinting. In about 60% of donors, memory CD4+ clonotypes turned up that crossrecognized SARS-CoV-2 and at least one common cold coronavirus spike. The study was limited by small numbers of patients and tested TCRs.

V was cut back by 7 bases and J by 4 bases, leaving a gap of 10 bases between them. The CDR3 holds 13 amino acids from the cysteine to the phenylalanine. The retained sequence is limited to the CDR3, 39 bases, with the frame set at the first base. Taken from the germline V gene, the CDR1 and CDR2 loops are SGHAT and FQNNGV. Uncultured naive and memory CD4+ T cell DNA received deep-resolution immunoSEQ TCR-beta sequencing. On the study's bioinformatics: During preprocessing, nonproductive sequences were removed, along with CDR3s that did not begin with C, did not end with F or W, or were shorter than 7 amino acids. Cultured and uncultured naive and memory CD4+ repertoires were searched for CDR3s previously identified as spike- and CEF-reactive. CDR3 homology was quantified as pairwise Levenshtein distance, calculated with the stringdist R package after three terminal residues were trimmed from each end. Imported from immuneACCESS, the table was reduced by TCRdb to in-frame sequences with V and J called. These copies leave out some clones; in studies compared against another copy, an unresolved V gene accounts for under half, and the cause of the remainder is not known. Clone size and V and J calls were adopted from that table, with D and trimming inferred from the DNA. Here the sample has about 70,000 clones; 87% occur a single time. Around 1.5% of the sample rests with the top ten.

As for this clone: The target of this receptor is not known. Within one base of it there is no much larger clone, and no base qualities were kept.

CD4+ T cells from unexposed donors were collected before the COVID-19 pandemic (2011-2018). To separate naive from memory CD4+ T cells, cryopreserved PBMCs first underwent CD4 enrichment and then EasySep naive CD4+ T cell enrichment. The leukapheresis product for the unexposed donors was obtained through commercial purchase. PBMCs were isolated from leukapheresis product or whole blood by Ficoll-Paque PLUS gradient centrifugation. PBMCs were either used fresh in the expansion assay or cryopreserved at -140 degrees C. The QIAamp Micro DNA Kit was used to extract genomic DNA from the CD4+ T cells. This sequence originates from a human donor in good health. This sequence uses TRBV11-2 and TRBJ1-4, with no D gene named confidently. The sample consisted of memory CD4+ T cells from PBMCs. The cell subset or site label on this specimen signifies: memory (non-naive) CD4+ T cells. The CDR3 has the sequence CASTGNLNEKLFF. The DNA sequence follows: TGTGCCAGCACTGGGAACCTTAATGAAAAACTGTTTTTT.